The next 6 T cell receptor beta chains were all read from a single sample in a study of T-cell reconstitution after alpha-beta-depleted transplantation in children. Preparing the TCRbeta library involved the use of unique molecular identifiers. TCRdb reanalysed the PCR reads using MiXCR and keeps one entry per CDR3 protein. The table includes about 980,000 distinct CDR3 sequences, about 31% detected once. Material: PBMCs, mostly from graft donor cells, obtained 360 days after TCRalphabeta/CD19-depleted stem cell transplant. These TCRs come from a boy under two years old who had a stem cell transplant for SCID, so the T cells may come from the graft donor.

This clonotype was picked up a small number of times. The rearrangement uses TRBV5-8 and TRBJ2-5; tentatively, D is TRBD1 (5 bases). This CDR3 contains 16 residues. Germline CDR1 and CDR2: SGHTS and YDEGEE. Trimming removed 4 bases from V and 5 bases from J, with 21 bases in between. CDR3 in DNA: TGTGCCAGCAGCCTGGGTGTCGGTCGACGACAGGAGACCCAGTACTTC. The encoded protein is CASSLGVGRRQETQYF.

J is TRBJ2-5 and V is TRBV15, with D perhaps TRBD1 (5 bases). V lost 0 bases, J lost 4 bases, and 9 bases lay in between. Germline CDR1 reads LNHNV; CDR2 reads YYDKDF (reference sequence). CDR3 length equals 14 residues. DNA of the CDR3: TGTGCCACCAGCAGAGATCAGGGCACAGAGACCCAGTACTTC. Its translation is CATSRDQGTETQYF. The whole variable domain, filled in from reference TRBV15 and TRBJ2-5, reads DAMVIQNPRYQVTQFGKPVTLSCSQTLNHNVMYWYQQKSSQAPKLLFHYYDKDFNNEADTPDNFQSRRPNTSFCFLDIRSPGLGDTAMYLCATSRDQGTETQYFGPGTRLLVL.

This clonotype was recorded many times. The chain joins TRBV12-3 or TRBV12-4 to TRBJ2-7, with TRBD1 matching 9 bases. The CDR3 loop spans 15 amino acids. The J segment lost 3 bases and the V segment lost 3 bases, leaving 6 bases of the junction unmatched. DNA of the CDR3: TGTGCCAGCAGTTTCTGGGACAGGGCTGACTACGAGCAGTACTTC. Residues: CASSFWDRADYEQYF.

This clonotype has a handful of counts. The rearrangement joins TRBV20-1 to TRBJ2-7, with TRBD2 as a possible D gene (6 bases). The CDR3 loop spans 14 amino acids. Trimming stripped 2 bases from V and 0 bases from J, with 11 bases between. Germline V CDR1 and CDR2: DFQATT, SNEGSKA (reference sequence). CDR3 amino acids: CSARRGTLSYEQYF. CDR3 nucleotides: TGCAGTGCTAGACGCGGGACTCTCTCCTACGAGCAGTACTTC.

This clonotype turned up a few times. The chain has TRBV3-1 and TRBJ1-2; no definite D call. This CDR3 has 17 amino acids. The V and J ends lost 5 bases and 0 bases respectively, with 19 bases between them. Germline assignment: CDR1 LGHDT and CDR2 YNNKEL (reference sequence). In nucleotides, the CDR3 is TGTGCCAGCAGCGGAAAGAGGACGCTCAAAGCTAACTATGGCTACACCTTC. It is translated as CASSGKRTLKANYGYTF.

The CDR3 is CASSRLAGNKETQYF. The CDR3 nucleotides read TGTGCCAGCAGCCGACTAGCGGGGAATAAAGAGACCCAGTACTTC. The chain employs TRBV12-3 or TRBV12-4 and TRBJ2-5; 11 bases fit TRBD2. Trimming took 6 bases from V and 3 from J; bases not matched to a gene: 6. The CDR3 spans 15 residues.